This entry lists 19 T cell receptor beta chains sequenced from one sample in a study of regulatory T cells in long-lasting Graves disease. HTBI primers from iRepertoire and Arm-PCR of CDR3 regions yielded the TCR beta libraries. Each CDR3 protein is one row after TCRdb ran MiXCR on the multiplex PCR reads. Of approximately 400,000 distinct CDR3 sequences listed, approximately 15% are singletons. Time point in this sample: newly diagnosed GD, antithyroid drugs for less than 3 months. The TCR library was made from RNA that had been extracted from PBMCs in TRIzol. A further study also used this sample, focusing on T cells in Graves' hyperthyroidism and ophthalmopathy.

Here the sequenced sample was peripheral blood mononuclear cells (PBMCs), taken at new diagnosis, from a patient treated with antithyroid drugs. These receptors came from a woman aged 40 to 49 with Graves disease.

There are many counts of this clonotype. The rearrangement links TRBV28 to TRBJ1-5, with D hard to call. V was trimmed by 5 bases and J by 6 bases, leaving 14 bases between them. Looked up from germline, CDR1 is MDHEN and CDR2 is SYDVKM. The CDR3 extends over 14 amino acids. This CDR3 is CASSLSLTGQPQHF. The CDR3 DNA reads as TGTGCCAGCAGTCTTAGCCTGACGGGTCAGCCCCAGCATTTT.

This clonotype appeared many times. The V and J genes are TRBV7-2 and TRBJ2-1; D ambiguous. Germline CDR1 reads SGHTA; CDR2 reads FQGNSA. The germline V and J ends were trimmed by 5 bases and 8 bases, with 16 bases remaining between them. This CDR3 spans 14 amino acids. CDR3 nucleotide sequence: TGTGCCAGCAGCGTAAGGGATAATCCCCATGAGCAGTTCTTC. Translated: CASSVRDNPHEQFF.

This clonotype was counted only a few times. The conserved closing phenylalanine or tryptophan is absent in this CDR3, likely reflecting a read error. The CDR3 here is CASSLQGASRNEQFS. CDR3 nucleotide sequence: TGTGCCAGCAGCTTACAGGGGGCTAGCCGGAATGAGCAGTTCTCC. V usage is TRBV7-3 and J usage is TRBJ2-1, with 8 bases matching TRBD1. Germline lookup yields CDR1 SGHTA and CDR2 FQGTGA. The CDR3 totals 15 residues. Losses at the gene ends were 2 bases for V and 7 bases for J; bases not matched to a gene: 7.

This clonotype was seen repeatedly, ten times or more. The gene calls are TRBV12-3 or TRBV12-4 and TRBJ2-3; D is possibly TRBD2 (5 bases). The CDR3 sequence is 15 residues long. The V gene lost 4 bases and the J gene lost 0 bases, with 11 bases spanning the gap. The CDR3 is CASSWSGLSTDTQYF. CDR3 sequence (DNA): TGTGCCAGCAGTTGGAGCGGCCTCAGCACAGATACGCAGTATTTT.

This clonotype was detected ten times or more. V and J are TRBV28 and TRBJ1-1, with D perhaps TRBD1 (5 bases). V was pared by 6 bases and J by 5 bases, with 28 bases between. Germline V lookup: CDR1 MDHEN, CDR2 SYDVKM. This CDR3 region has 18 residues. CDR3 DNA: TGTGCCAGCAGCCCCCTGGGTACAGGCGTAACGTTGTGGACTGAAGCTTTCTTT. Its protein product is CASSPLGTGVTLWTEAFF.

This clonotype was picked up many times. The chain links TRBV6-5 to TRBJ2-7; TRBD2 matches 13 bases. Unmatched junction bases numbered 1, after V lost 2 bases and J lost 6 bases. The CDR3 totals 14 residues. In germline, CDR1 is MNHEY, CDR2 SVGAGI. The CDR3 DNA sequence: TGTGCCAGCAGTTACGGACTAGCGGGAGCCGAGCAGTACTTC. This translates into CASSYGLAGAEQYF.

This clonotype appeared many times. The chain uses TRBV28 and TRBJ2-5, with D unresolved. Trimming stripped 7 bases from V and 4 bases from J, with 13 bases between. The CDR3 totals 13 residues. Germline CDR1 is MDHEN and CDR2 is SYDVKM. CDR3 loop: CASTLEGRETQYF. The CDR3 DNA reads TGTGCCAGCACTCTAGAAGGGCGAGAGACCCAGTACTTC.

This clonotype was seen many times. This CDR3 reads CASSLMTSGSDTQYF. The CDR3 region has the DNA TGTGCCAGCAGCTTGATGACTAGCGGTTCAGATACGCAGTATTTT. The J gene is TRBJ2-3, the V gene TRBV5-6, with TRBD2 matching over 9 bases. The CDR3 has 15 amino acids. Trimming at V came to 1 base and at J to 4 bases, leaving 4 bases not matched to a gene. CDR1 is SGHDT, CDR2 YYEEEE, per germline. The full variable domain, its missing parts supplied by reference TRBV5-6 and TRBJ2-3, is DAGVTQSPTHLIKTRGQQVTLRCSPKSGHDTVSWYQQALGQGPQFIFQYYEEEERQRGNFPDRFSGHQFPNYSSELNVNALLLGDSALYLCASSLMTSGSDTQYFGPGTRLTVL.

This clonotype has ten or more counts. J is TRBJ2-5 and V is TRBV3-1, with no clear D. The V gene's germline CDR1 is LGHDT and CDR2 YNNKEL (reference sequence). The CDR3 is 13 amino acids. V gave up 7 bases and J gave up 4 bases, with 13 bases separating them. The DNA of the CDR3 is TGTGCCAGCACCCCGGGTCCCGGAGAGACCCAGTACTTC. This gives the protein CASTPGPGETQYF.

The chain carries TRBV25-1 and TRBJ2-3; no firm D call. The V and J ends lost 6 bases and 0 bases respectively, with 10 bases between them. The germline CDR1 and CDR2 sequences are MGHDK and SYGVNS. The CDR3 covers 14 residues. CDR3 residues: CASRSVTSTDTQYF. CDR3 DNA: TGTGCCAGCAGAAGCGTCACTAGCACAGATACGCAGTATTTT.

This clonotype has a handful of counts. The V gene is TRBV9, the J gene TRBJ2-1; D is perhaps TRBD2 (5 bases). The CDR3 consists of 14 residues. The germline CDR1 and CDR2 sequences are SGDLS and YYNGEE. Between the trimmed V and J ends, which lost 4 bases and 4 bases, there was a span of 12 bases. In DNA form, the CDR3 reads TGTGCCAGCAGCCCCGGTTCGGGATACAATGAGCAGTTCTTC. It yields the protein CASSPGSGYNEQFF.

This clonotype was detected many times. The chain carries TRBV12-3 or TRBV12-4 and TRBJ2-1; 9 bases are a match to TRBD1. The junction had 5 bases not matched to a gene; V was cut back by 6 bases and J by 8 bases. This CDR3 contains 13 residues. CDR3 in DNA: TGTGCCAGCAGCCAGGACAGGGGAGATGAGCAGTTCTTC. Amino acid sequence: CASSQDRGDEQFF.

This clonotype was detected ten times or more. The chain employs TRBV7-2 and TRBJ2-7, with 11 positions matching TRBD2. Trimming cost V 4 bases and J 2 bases; bases outside gene matches: 4. The length of the CDR3 is 15 residues. Germline assignment: CDR1 SGHTA and CDR2 FQGNSA. CDR3 sequence: CASSSPGLAAYEQYF. Here the CDR3 DNA reads TGTGCCAGCAGCTCCCCGGGACTAGCGGCCTACGAGCAGTACTTC.

This clonotype showed up many times. This rearrangement joins TRBV12-3 or TRBV12-4 to TRBJ2-2; D gene unclear. The CDR3 sequence is 15 residues long. V was shortened by 6 bases and J by 0 bases, with 11 bases between the two germline ends. The CDR3 nucleotides are TGTGCCAGCAGCGACTTGTCGTCGAACACCGGGGAGCTGTTTTTT. Translation: CASSDLSSNTGELFF.

This clonotype was counted at least ten times. The chain links TRBV11-2 to TRBJ2-3; D remains ambiguous. The CDR3 is made up of 15 amino acids. Per germline, CDR1 SGHAT and CDR2 FQNNGV. The V end was cut by 5 bases, the J end by 0 bases, with 12 bases between. The CDR3 is CASSESPTSTDTQYF. In nucleotides, the CDR3 is TGTGCCAGCAGCGAATCCCCCACTAGCACAGATACGCAGTATTTT.

This clonotype was seen at least ten times. The chain employs TRBV5-1 and TRBJ2-1; no clear D gene. In germline, CDR1 is SGHRS, CDR2 YFSETQ. The CDR3 runs to 14 residues. Trimming pared 4 bases from V and 3 bases from J, leaving 11 bases between. The CDR3 here is CASSPEQSYNEQFF. CDR3 in DNA: TGCGCCAGCAGCCCCGAGCAGAGCTACAATGAGCAGTTCTTC.

In its sample, this clonotype was seen many times. The junction departs from the called germline gene at one end, perhaps through a read error. The chain has TRBV7-7 and TRBJ2-1; possibly TRBD1 for D (6 bases). Judging by the DNA end, TRBJ2-5 fits better; the J call may be wrong. This CDR3 is built from 14 residues. Germline loops: CDR1 SSHAT, CDR2 FNYEAQ (reference sequence). For the CDR3, the DNA is TGTGCTAGCAGCTTAGATACAGGGCAAGAGACCCAGTACTTC. This encodes CASSLDTGQETQYF.

The chain has TRBV14 and TRBJ1-1; TRBD1 is a possible D gene (6 bases). Trimming removed 4 bases from V and 9 bases from J, with 21 bases in between. Germline values: CDR1 SGHDN, CDR2 FVKESK. The CDR3 spans 15 residues. In nucleotides, the CDR3 is TGTGCCAGCAGCCCCCAGACAGGCGAAAGGGACAAAGCTTTCTTT. Encoded protein: CASSPQTGERDKAFF.

On this clonotype itself: Sequence at one end of the junction differs from germline and may be a read error. The chain employs TRBV5-1 and TRBJ2-7; 7 nucleotides line up with TRBD2. The CDR3 is 15 residues long. CDR1 is SGHRS and CDR2 is YFSETQ in the germline V gene. The CDR3 protein is CASSPTSRNPYEQYF. CDR3 nucleotides: TGTGCCAGCAGCCCGACTAGCAGGAATCCCTACGAGCAGTACTTC.